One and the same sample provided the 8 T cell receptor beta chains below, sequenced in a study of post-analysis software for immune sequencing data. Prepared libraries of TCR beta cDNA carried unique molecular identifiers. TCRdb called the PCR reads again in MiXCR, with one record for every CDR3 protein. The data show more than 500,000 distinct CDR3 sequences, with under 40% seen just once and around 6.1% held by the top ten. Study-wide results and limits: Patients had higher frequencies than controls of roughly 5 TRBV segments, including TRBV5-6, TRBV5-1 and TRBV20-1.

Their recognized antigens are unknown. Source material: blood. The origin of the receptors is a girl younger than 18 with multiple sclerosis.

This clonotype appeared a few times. The CDR3 reads CASSYSTWGQPEKLFF. CDR3 coding DNA: TGTGCCAGCAGTTACTCGACATGGGGACAGCCCGAAAAACTGTTTTTT. The chain links TRBV6-5 to TRBJ1-4; TRBD1 aligns across 7 bases. Germline V gene data show CDR1 as MNHEY and CDR2 as SVGAGI. The CDR3 extends over 16 amino acids. Trimming took 0 bases from V and 8 from J; bases not matched to a gene: 9.

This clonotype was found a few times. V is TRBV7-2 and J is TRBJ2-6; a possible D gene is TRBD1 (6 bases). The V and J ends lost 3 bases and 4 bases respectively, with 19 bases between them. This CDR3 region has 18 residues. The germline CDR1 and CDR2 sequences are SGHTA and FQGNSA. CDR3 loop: CASSLGQGWPWGANVLTF. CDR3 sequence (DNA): TGTGCCAGCAGCTTGGGTCAGGGGTGGCCTTGGGGGGCCAACGTCCTGACTTTC.

This CDR3 is CSVSGGLETQYF. CDR3 coding DNA: TGCAGCGTTTCAGGGGGTTTGGAGACCCAGTACTTC. The V gene is TRBV29-1, the J gene TRBJ2-5, with 7 bases lining up with TRBD1. J lost 5 bases, V lost 5 bases, and 5 bases had no gene match. CDR1 is SQVTM, CDR2 ANQGSEA, per germline. The CDR3 has 12 amino acids. Full variable domain (outside the CDR3, taken from reference TRBV29-1 and TRBJ2-5): SAVISQKPSRDICQRGTSLTIQCQVDSQVTMMFWYRQQPGQSLTLIATANQGSEATYESGFVIDKFPISRPNLTFSTLTVSNMSPEDSSIYLCSVSGGLETQYFGPGTRLLVL.

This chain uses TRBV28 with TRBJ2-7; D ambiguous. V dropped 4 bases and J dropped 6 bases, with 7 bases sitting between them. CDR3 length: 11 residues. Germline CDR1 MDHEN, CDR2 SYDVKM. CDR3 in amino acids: CASSWNSEQYF. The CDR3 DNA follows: TGTGCCAGCAGTTGGAACAGCGAGCAGTACTTC.

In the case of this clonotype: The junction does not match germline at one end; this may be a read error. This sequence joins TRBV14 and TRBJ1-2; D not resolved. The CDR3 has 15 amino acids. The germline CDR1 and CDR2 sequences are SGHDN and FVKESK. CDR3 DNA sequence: TGTGCCAACAGCCTAGGTTCGACACCCCTCGGTGGCTACACCTTC. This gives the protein CANSLGSTPLGGYTF.

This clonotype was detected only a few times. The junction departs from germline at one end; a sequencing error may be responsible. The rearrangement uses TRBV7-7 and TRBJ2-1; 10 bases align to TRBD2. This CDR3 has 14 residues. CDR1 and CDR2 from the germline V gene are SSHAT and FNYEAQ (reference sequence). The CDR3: CASSLLAGSNEQFF. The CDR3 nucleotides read TGTGCTAGCAGCTTACTAGCGGGGTCCAATGAGCAGTTCTTC.

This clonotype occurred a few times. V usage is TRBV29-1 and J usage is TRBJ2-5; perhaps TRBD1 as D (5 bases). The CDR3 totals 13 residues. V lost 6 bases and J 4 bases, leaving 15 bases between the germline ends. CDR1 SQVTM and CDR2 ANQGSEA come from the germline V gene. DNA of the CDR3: TGCAGCGTACAGGTCGGGTCGGGAGAGACCCAGTACTTC. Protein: CSVQVGSGETQYF.

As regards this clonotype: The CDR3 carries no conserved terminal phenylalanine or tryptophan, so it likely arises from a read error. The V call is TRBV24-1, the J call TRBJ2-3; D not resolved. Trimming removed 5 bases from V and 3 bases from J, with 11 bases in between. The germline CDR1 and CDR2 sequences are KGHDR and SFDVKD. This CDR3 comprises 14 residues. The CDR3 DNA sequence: TGTGCCACCAGTGCGATGGGGTGGACAGATACGCAGTATTGT. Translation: CATSAMGWTDTQYC.